This T cell receptor (beta chain) was recovered during a study of molecular identifiers for immune sequencing clone quantification. Trimming removed 6 bases from V and 4 bases from J, with 15 bases in between. This CDR3 region has 14 residues. This clonotype was detected many times. Its antigen is undetermined. Libraries of naive CD8 T cells were made from about 20,000 to 1,000,000 sorted cells. They used 10%, 30% or 50% RNA. Findings and limits, study-wide: Clones above 20 RNA copies contained over 99% of effector molecules and under 1% of naive molecules. Even with some 920,000 naive cells present, spiked Jurkat TCR RNA from one cell was reportedly detectable.

Listed TCR primers and previously described methods were used for bulk TCR libraries. TCRdb called the PCR reads again in MiXCR, with one record for every CDR3 protein. The table shows around 300,000 distinct CDR3 sequences, with roughly a quarter occurring only once. V gene TRBV12-3 or TRBV12-4 combines with J gene TRBJ1-2; tentative D call: TRBD1 (5 bases). Sample: naive CD8+ T cells from blood, with Jurkat cell RNA spiked in. This sample's subset: FACS-sorted CD8+CD4-CCR7+CD45RA+ naive T cells. This receptor was identified in a human donor in good health. Some libraries in this study had Jurkat cell RNA spiked in. The chain's CDR3 is CASRYQGGFYGYTF. The CDR3 bases are TGTGCCAGCAGATACCAGGGAGGGTTCTATGGCTACACCTTC.